The 26 T cell receptor beta chains listed next were all sequenced from one sample in a study of cytomegalovirus exposure and HLA in healthy donors. The primer mix had 60 Vbeta and 13 Jbeta primers. The table came from immunoSEQ multiplex PCR; TCRdb's copy has only in-frame clones and leaves some out. The table has 100,000 to 120,000 clones, around 77% seen once. Sequenced input: PBMCs. The source is a middle-aged woman in good health and CMV-seropositive.

The J gene is TRBJ2-1, the V gene TRBV10-3, with D possibly being TRBD2 (7 bases). This CDR3 comprises 16 residues. Between the trimmed V and J ends, which lost 6 bases and 0 bases, there was a span of 15 bases. Germline CDR1 ENHRY, CDR2 SYGVKD. The CDR3 sequence is CAISLSGGLSYNEQFF. DNA for the CDR3: TGTGCCATCAGCCTCTCCGGGGGGCTCTCCTACAATGAGCAGTTCTTC.

The chain carries TRBV5-4 and TRBJ1-3, with 9 nucleotides matching TRBD1. Germline V gene sequence: CDR1 SGHNT, CDR2 YYREEE (reference sequence). The CDR3 extends over 16 amino acids. V was pared by 0 bases and J by 5 bases, with 6 bases of the junction left unmatched. In nucleotides, the CDR3 is TGTGCCAGCAGCTTGGAGGAGGACAGGGGAAGAAACACCATATATTTT. Its protein is CASSLEEDRGRNTIYF.

A single count supports this clone. The J gene is TRBJ1-1, the V gene TRBV27; 7 bases are a match to TRBD1. The CDR3 has 15 amino acids. Germline V gene sequence: CDR1 MNHEY, CDR2 SMNVEV (reference sequence). After removal of 3 bases from V and 1 base from J, the junction contained 5 bases not matched to a gene. The CDR3 coding sequence is TGTGCCAGCAGTTTTTCGGCAGGGGGGAACACTGAAGCTTTCTTT. It is translated as CASSFSAGGNTEAFF.

This chain links TRBV4-3 with TRBJ2-3; D remains ambiguous. The ends were cut back, 4 bases at V and 2 bases at J, with 13 bases in the middle. The germline V gene encodes CDR1 LGHNA and CDR2 YSLEER. The CDR3 has 15 amino acids. The CDR3 loop reads CASSPGHRPTDTQYF. The CDR3 coding sequence is TGCGCCAGCAGCCCTGGGCACCGACCCACAGATACGCAGTATTTT.

The CDR3 reads CASSQDILAGGNEQFF. CDR3 bases: TGCGCCAGCAGCCAAGATATCCTAGCGGGGGGCAATGAGCAGTTCTTC. The chain has TRBV4-3 and TRBJ2-1; 11 bases fit TRBD2. The CDR3 sequence is 16 residues long. V trimming: 0 bases; J trimming: 6 bases; junction bases outside the gene matches: 4. CDR1 LGHNA and CDR2 YSLEER come from the germline V gene.

The chain is built from TRBV6-5 and TRBJ1-1; a weak D match, TRBD1 (5 bases). Per the germline V gene, CDR1 is MNHEY and CDR2 is SVGAGI. This CDR3 comprises 13 residues. With 5 bases removed from V and 7 bases from J, the gap between germline ends came to 14 bases. CDR3 nucleotide sequence: TGTGCCAGCAGTCCCGGAGGGGCGATTGAAGCTTTCTTT. As protein: CASSPGGAIEAFF.

J is TRBJ1-3 and V is TRBV2; 8 bases are a match to TRBD1. Trimming cost V 8 bases and J 4 bases; bases outside gene matches: 4. Germline-derived CDR1 and CDR2 are SNHLY and FYNNEI. The length of the CDR3 is 13 residues. Here the CDR3 reads CASSRQGGNTIYF. DNA of the CDR3: TGTGCCAGCTCACGACAGGGGGGAAACACCATATATTTT. Variable domain in full (rest from reference TRBV2 and TRBJ1-3): EPEVTQTPSHQVTQMGQEVILRCVPISNHLYFYWYRQILGQKVEFLVSFYNNEISEKSEIFDDQFSVERPDGSNFTLKIRSTKLEDSAMYFCASSRQGGNTIYFGEGSWLTVV.

In DNA, the CDR3 is TGTGCCAGCAGCTTAGGGGGCCCCTCCTACAATGAGCAGTTCTTC. Amino acid sequence: CASSLGGPSYNEQFF. The genes are TRBV7-2 and TRBJ2-1; TRBD1 is a possible D gene (5 bases). Looked up from germline, CDR1 is SGHTA and CDR2 is FQGNSA. This CDR3 spans 15 amino acids. The V gene lost 1 base and the J gene lost 0 bases, with 7 bases spanning the gap. Full variable domain (rest looked up from reference TRBV7-2 and TRBJ2-1): GAGVSQSPSNKVTEKGKDVELRCDPISGHTALYWYRQSLGQGLEFLIYFQGNSAPDKSGLPSDRFSAERTGGSVSTLTIQRTQQEDSAVYLCASSLGGPSYNEQFFGPGTRLTVL.

The rearrangement uses TRBV10-3 and TRBJ2-3; D is ambiguous. The CDR3 has 16 amino acids. Germline V lookup: CDR1 ENHRY, CDR2 SYGVKD. Trimming took 0 bases from V and 0 from J, leaving 10 bases between them. In DNA, the CDR3 is TGTGCCATCAGTGAGTCGTGGAGTGCCAGCACAGATACGCAGTATTTT. Its translation is CAISESWSASTDTQYF.

This sequence joins TRBV2 and TRBJ1-2, with 7 bases lining up with TRBD1. The CDR3 contains 12 residues. CDR1 is SNHLY and CDR2 is FYNNEI in the germline V gene. The V and J ends lost 6 bases and 10 bases, in that order; junction bases with no gene match: 8. As DNA, the CDR3 is TGTGCCAGCAGGTGGGACAGACCCTTCTACACCTTC. Protein sequence: CASRWDRPFYTF.

The chain joins TRBV5-1 to TRBJ1-1; D unresolved. Germline values: CDR1 SGHRS, CDR2 YFSETQ. V lost 3 bases, J lost 4 bases, and 16 bases lay in between. The CDR3 runs 15 residues. The CDR3 DNA follows: TGCGCCAGCAGCTGGGTGGAGTATCGTGGCACTGAAGCTTTCTTT. Amino acid sequence: CASSWVEYRGTEAFF.

The chain is built from TRBV5-4 and TRBJ1-5; 7 bases line up with TRBD1. Trimming cost V 4 bases and J 5 bases; bases outside gene matches: 6. CDR1 SGHNT and CDR2 YYREEE come from the germline V gene (reference sequence). This CDR3 contains 14 residues. The CDR3 coding sequence is TGTGCCAGCAGCGAACAGGGGTCTTATCAGCCCCAGCATTTT. As protein: CASSEQGSYQPQHF.

This clone was observed a single time. CDR3 DNA sequence: TGTGCCAGCAGCGACTCCTCCGGGGGGGCCCAGAATGAGCAGTTCTTC. This codes for CASSDSSGGAQNEQFF. J is TRBJ2-1 and V is TRBV7-3, with 8 bases matching TRBD2. CDR3 length: 16 amino acids. Germline CDR1 and CDR2: SGHTA and FQGTGA. After removal of 5 bases from V and 7 bases from J, the junction contained 13 bases not matched to a gene.

This clone occurred a few times. This chain links TRBV28 with TRBJ2-2, with 10 positions matching TRBD1. The CDR3 totals 13 residues. The trim removed 3 bases at V and 13 bases at J, leaving 5 bases unmatched. Germline loops: CDR1 MDHEN, CDR2 SYDVKM. This chain's CDR3 is CASSFWDRGRLFF. CDR3 nucleotide sequence: TGTGCCAGCAGTTTTTGGGACAGGGGAAGGCTGTTTTTT.

The rearrangement links TRBV7-2 to TRBJ1-5; D remains ambiguous. The CDR3 covers 16 residues. Germline loops: CDR1 SGHTA, CDR2 FQGNSA. V lost 5 bases and J lost 0, with 14 bases in between. The CDR3 spells CASSPSVRDSNQPQHF. The DNA of the CDR3 is TGTGCCAGCAGCCCCTCGGTTCGGGATAGCAATCAGCCCCAGCATTTT.

This clone was found a few times. The gene calls are TRBV15 and TRBJ1-3, with unresolved D. Germline V gives CDR1 LNHNV, CDR2 YYDKDF (reference sequence). CDR3 length: 13 residues. V lost 10 bases, J lost 0 bases, and 10 bases lay in between. CDR3 residues: CAIDEGSGNTIYF. CDR3 sequence (DNA): TGTGCCATAGACGAGGGCTCTGGAAACACCATATATTTT.

The chain couples TRBV20-1 to TRBJ1-1; D unclear. The CDR3 is 11 residues long. V was clipped by 3 bases and J by 7 bases, with 9 bases between them. The germline V gene has CDR1 DFQATT and CDR2 SNEGSKA (reference sequence). Here the CDR3 reads CSARAVVEAFF. The CDR3 bases are TGCAGTGCTAGGGCAGTTGTTGAAGCTTTCTTT.

This chain uses TRBV6-5 with TRBJ2-7; possibly TRBD1 for D (5 bases). Trimming removed 5 bases from V and 0 bases from J, with 8 bases in between. CDR1 and CDR2 from the germline V gene are MNHEY and SVGAGI. This CDR3 region has 13 residues. The CDR3 protein is CASSSDSSYEQYF. CDR3 coding DNA: TGTGCCAGCAGTAGTGACAGCTCCTACGAGCAGTACTTC.

The chain uses TRBV4-2 and TRBJ2-5; perhaps TRBD1 as D (6 bases). V gave up 4 bases and J gave up 4 bases, with 25 bases separating them. This CDR3 spans 18 amino acids. Germline-derived CDR1 and CDR2 are LGHNA and YNFKEQ. CDR3: CASSPSTGSHNNGETQYF. The CDR3 DNA is TGTGCCAGCAGCCCCTCGACAGGATCCCACAACAACGGAGAGACCCAGTACTTC.

The chain recombines TRBV19 with TRBJ2-7; D ambiguous. Trimming removed 6 bases at V and 0 bases at J, with 15 bases between. This CDR3 has 15 amino acids. CDR1 and CDR2 from the germline V gene are LNHDA and SQIVND (reference sequence). The CDR3 nucleotides read TGTGCCAGTAGGAGTATCGGGTTAAGCTCCTACGAGCAGTACTTC. Protein sequence: CASRSIGLSSYEQYF.

Notes on this clone: Other nucleotide sequences in the sample specify the same CDR3. V gene TRBV4-1 combines with J gene TRBJ2-5, with 7 bases lining up with TRBD2. This CDR3 spans 14 amino acids. The V gene end was trimmed by 1 base and the J gene end by 4 bases; junction bases not matched to a gene: 3. The germline CDR1 and CDR2 sequences are MGHRA and YSYEKL. CDR3 DNA sequence: TGCGCCAGCAGCCAAGCCGGGGGGAGAGAGACCCAGTACTTC. It translates to CASSQAGGRETQYF.

The gene calls are TRBV10-3 and TRBJ2-5, with 8 bases identical to TRBD1. The J call is uncertain, as TRBJ2-7 better fits the DNA end. CDR3 length: 13 amino acids. Germline lookup yields CDR1 ENHRY and CDR2 SYGVKD. CDR3 amino acids: CAISGQGNYEQYF. Here the CDR3 DNA reads TGTGCCATCAGTGGACAGGGGAACTACGAGCAGTACTTC.

In this sample, this clone turned up a few times. The chain links TRBV10-3 to TRBJ2-7, with TRBD2 matching 8 bases. With V trimmed by 7 bases and J by 4 bases, 12 bases remained unmatched. This CDR3 is 15 amino acids long. The germline V gene has CDR1 ENHRY and CDR2 SYGVKD. The CDR3 is CAITDGSGVAYEQYF. The CDR3 bases are TGTGCCATCACCGATGGTAGCGGGGTCGCATACGAGCAGTACTTC.

Of note for this clone: Possible read error: a much larger clone is one base away. The chain employs TRBV11-3 and TRBJ2-7; 10 positions agree with TRBD2. Germline CDR1 reads SGHNT; CDR2 reads YENEEA. This CDR3 region has 15 residues. J was trimmed by 0 bases and V by 5 bases; bases with no gene match: 4. CDR3 DNA sequence: TGTGCCAGCAGCGCTAGCGGGGGAAGCTCCTACGAGCAGTACTTC. This sequence encodes CASSASGGSSYEQYF.

This chain uses TRBV28 with TRBJ2-7, with 7 bases identical to TRBD1. This CDR3 is built from 18 residues. Germline-derived CDR1 and CDR2 are MDHEN and SYDVKM. The V gene end was trimmed by 4 bases and the J gene end by 3 bases; junction bases not matched to a gene: 18. CDR3 coding DNA: TGTGCCAGCAGTTCCGGGGCGTGGGGACAGACCCGACGCTACGAGCAGTACTTC. It specifies CASSSGAWGQTRRYEQYF.

About this clone: Relative to the germline gene, one junction end is altered; a read error may explain this. The rearrangement links TRBV7-9 to TRBJ2-1, with D maybe TRBD2 (6 bases). Germline V gives CDR1 SEHNR, CDR2 FQNEAQ (reference sequence). CDR3 size: 18 residues. This CDR3 reads CSSSLVGSMLRSYNEQFF. In DNA, the CDR3 is TGTTCCAGCAGCTTAGTCGGGAGCATGCTTCGCTCCTACAATGAGCAGTTCTTC.